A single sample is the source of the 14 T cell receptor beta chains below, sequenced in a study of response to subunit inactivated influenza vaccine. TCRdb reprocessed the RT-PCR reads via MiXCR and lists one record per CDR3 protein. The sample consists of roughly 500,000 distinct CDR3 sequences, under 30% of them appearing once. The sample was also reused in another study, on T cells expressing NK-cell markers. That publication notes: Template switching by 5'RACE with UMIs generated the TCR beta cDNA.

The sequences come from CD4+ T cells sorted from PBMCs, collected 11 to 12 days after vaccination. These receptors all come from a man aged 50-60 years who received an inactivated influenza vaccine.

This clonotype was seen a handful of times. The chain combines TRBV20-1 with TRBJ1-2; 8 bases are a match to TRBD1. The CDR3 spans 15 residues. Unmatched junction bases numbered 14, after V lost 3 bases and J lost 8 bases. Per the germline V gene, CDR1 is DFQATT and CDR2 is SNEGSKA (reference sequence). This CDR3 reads CSARDPDRGVKGYTF. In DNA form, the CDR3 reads TGCAGTGCTAGGGACCCTGACAGGGGAGTAAAGGGCTACACCTTC.

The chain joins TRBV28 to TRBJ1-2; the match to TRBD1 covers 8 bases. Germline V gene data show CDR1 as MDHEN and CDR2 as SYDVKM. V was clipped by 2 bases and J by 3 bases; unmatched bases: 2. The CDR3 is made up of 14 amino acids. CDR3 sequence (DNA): TGTGCCAGCAGTTTAGGGACAGGTTACTATGGCTACACCTTC. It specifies CASSLGTGYYGYTF.

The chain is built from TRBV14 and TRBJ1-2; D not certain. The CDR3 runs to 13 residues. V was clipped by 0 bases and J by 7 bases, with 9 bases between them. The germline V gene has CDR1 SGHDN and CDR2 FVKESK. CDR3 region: CASSQDVERGYTF. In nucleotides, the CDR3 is TGTGCCAGCAGCCAAGATGTAGAGCGTGGCTACACCTTC. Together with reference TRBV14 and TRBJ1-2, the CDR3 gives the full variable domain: EAGVTQFPSHSVIEKGQTVTLRCDPISGHDNLYWYRRVMGKEIKFLLHFVKESKQDESGMPNNRFLAERTGGTYSTLKVQPAELEDSGVYFCASSQDVERGYTFGSGTRLTVV.

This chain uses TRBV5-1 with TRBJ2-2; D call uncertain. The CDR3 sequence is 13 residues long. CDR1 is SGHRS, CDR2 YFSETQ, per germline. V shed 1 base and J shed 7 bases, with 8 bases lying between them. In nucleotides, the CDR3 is TGCGCCAGCAGCTTGAAGTCCGGCGGGGAGCTGTTTTTT. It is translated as CASSLKSGGELFF.

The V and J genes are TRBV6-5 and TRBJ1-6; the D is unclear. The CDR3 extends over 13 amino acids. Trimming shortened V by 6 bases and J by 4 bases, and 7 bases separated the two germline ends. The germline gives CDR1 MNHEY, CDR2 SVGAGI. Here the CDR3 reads CASRRGYNSPLHF. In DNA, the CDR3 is TGTGCCAGCAGGCGTGGTTATAATTCACCCCTCCACTTT.

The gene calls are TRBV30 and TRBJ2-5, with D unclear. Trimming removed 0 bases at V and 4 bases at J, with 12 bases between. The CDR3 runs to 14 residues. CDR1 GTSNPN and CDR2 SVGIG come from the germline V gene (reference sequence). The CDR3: CAWSVGRVPETQYF. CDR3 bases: TGTGCCTGGAGTGTAGGTCGCGTTCCAGAGACCCAGTACTTC.

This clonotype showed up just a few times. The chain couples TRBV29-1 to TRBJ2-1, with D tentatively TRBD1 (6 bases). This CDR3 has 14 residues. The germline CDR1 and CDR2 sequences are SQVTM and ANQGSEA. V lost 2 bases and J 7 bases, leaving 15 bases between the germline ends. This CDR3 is CSVERGTGLNEQFF. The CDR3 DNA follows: TGCAGCGTTGAAAGGGGGACGGGATTAAATGAGCAGTTCTTC.

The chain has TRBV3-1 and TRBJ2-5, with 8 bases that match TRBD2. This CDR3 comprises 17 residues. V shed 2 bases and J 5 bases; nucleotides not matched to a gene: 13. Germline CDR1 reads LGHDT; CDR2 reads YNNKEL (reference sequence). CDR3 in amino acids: CASSQRQLAATRETQYF. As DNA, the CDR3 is TGTGCCAGCAGCCAAAGGCAACTAGCGGCAACGAGGGAGACCCAGTACTTC.

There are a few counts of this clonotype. The CDR3 DNA follows: TGTGCCACCAGTGACCAGAAGGGGCTTTCCTACAATGAGCAGTTCTTC. It is translated as CATSDQKGLSYNEQFF. The chain joins TRBV24-1 to TRBJ2-1; D may be TRBD1 (5 bases). The CDR3 is 16 residues long. With 4 bases removed from V and 1 base from J, the gap between germline ends came to 13 bases. CDR1 KGHDR and CDR2 SFDVKD come from the germline V gene.

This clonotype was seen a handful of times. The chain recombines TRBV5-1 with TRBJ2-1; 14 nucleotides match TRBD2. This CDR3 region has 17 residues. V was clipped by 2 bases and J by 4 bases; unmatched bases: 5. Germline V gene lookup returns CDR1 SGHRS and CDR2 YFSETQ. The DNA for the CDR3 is TGCGCCAGCAGCTTCGGGACTAGCGGGAGCGGGTACAATGAGCAGTTCTTC. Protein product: CASSFGTSGSGYNEQFF.

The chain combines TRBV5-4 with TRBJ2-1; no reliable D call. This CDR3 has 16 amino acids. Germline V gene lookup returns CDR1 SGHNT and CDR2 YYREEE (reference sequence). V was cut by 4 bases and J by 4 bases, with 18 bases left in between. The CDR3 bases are TGTGCCAGCAGCACCACCAGCGCCAATAGTTACAATGAGCAGTTCTTC. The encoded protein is CASSTTSANSYNEQFF.

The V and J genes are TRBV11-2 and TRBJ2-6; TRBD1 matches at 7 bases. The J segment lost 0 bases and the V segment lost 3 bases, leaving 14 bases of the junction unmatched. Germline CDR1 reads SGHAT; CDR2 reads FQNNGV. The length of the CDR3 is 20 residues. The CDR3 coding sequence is TGTGCCAGCAGCTTTCCGCGTTCGGCAGGGGGATTCTCTGGGGCCAACGTCCTGACTTTC. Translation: CASSFPRSAGGFSGANVLTF.

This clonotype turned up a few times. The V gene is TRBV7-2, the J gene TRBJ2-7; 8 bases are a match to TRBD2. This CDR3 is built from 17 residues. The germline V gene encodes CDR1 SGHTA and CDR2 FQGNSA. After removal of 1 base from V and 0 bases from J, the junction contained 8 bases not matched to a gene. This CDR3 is CASSLGSGGESSYEQYF. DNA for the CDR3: TGTGCCAGCAGCTTAGGGAGCGGGGGAGAGAGCTCCTACGAGCAGTACTTC.

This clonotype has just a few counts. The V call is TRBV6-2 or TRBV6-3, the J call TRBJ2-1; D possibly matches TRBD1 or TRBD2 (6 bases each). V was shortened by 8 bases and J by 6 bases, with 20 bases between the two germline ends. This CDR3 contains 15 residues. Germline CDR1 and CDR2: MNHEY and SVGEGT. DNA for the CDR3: TGTGCCAGCGTCCTGGGGGCGGGACTCATCAATGAGCAGTTCTTC. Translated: CASVLGAGLINEQFF.